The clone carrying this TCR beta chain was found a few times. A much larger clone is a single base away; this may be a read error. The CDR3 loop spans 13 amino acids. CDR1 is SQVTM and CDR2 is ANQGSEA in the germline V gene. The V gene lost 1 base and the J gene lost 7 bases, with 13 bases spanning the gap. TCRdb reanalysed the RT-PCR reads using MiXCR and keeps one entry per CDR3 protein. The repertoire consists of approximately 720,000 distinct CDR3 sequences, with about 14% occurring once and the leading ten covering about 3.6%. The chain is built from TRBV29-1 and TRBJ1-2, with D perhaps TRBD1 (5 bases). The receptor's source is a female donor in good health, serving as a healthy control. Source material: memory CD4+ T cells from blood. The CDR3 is CSVEVRRGGGYTF. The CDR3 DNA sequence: TGCAGCGTTGAAGTTAGAAGGGGCGGTGGCTACACCTTC.